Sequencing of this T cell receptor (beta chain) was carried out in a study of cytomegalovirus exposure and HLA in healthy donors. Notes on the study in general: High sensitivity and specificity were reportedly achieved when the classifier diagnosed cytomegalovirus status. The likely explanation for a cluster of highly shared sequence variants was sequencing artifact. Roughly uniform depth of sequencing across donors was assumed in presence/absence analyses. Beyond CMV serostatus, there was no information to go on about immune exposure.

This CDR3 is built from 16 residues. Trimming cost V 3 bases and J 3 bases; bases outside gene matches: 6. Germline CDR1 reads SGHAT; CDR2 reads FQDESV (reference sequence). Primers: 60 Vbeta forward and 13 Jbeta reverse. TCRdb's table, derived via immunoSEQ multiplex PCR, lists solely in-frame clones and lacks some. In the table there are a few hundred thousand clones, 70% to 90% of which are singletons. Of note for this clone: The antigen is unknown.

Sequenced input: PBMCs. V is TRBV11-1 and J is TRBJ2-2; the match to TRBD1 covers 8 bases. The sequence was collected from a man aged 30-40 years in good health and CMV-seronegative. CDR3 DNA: TGTGCCAGCAGCTTCTGGCAGGGGGCGGACACCGGGGAGCTGTTTTTT. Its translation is CASSFWQGADTGELFF.